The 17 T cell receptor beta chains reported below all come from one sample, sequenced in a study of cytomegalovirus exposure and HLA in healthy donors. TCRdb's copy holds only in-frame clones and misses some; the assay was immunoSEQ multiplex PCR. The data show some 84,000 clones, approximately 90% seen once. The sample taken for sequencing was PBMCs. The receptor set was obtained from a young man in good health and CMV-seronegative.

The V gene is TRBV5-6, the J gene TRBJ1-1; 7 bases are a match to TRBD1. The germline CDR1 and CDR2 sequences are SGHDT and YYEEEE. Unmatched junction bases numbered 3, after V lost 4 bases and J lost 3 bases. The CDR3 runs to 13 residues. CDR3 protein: CASSTDRDTEAFF. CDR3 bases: TGTGCCAGCAGCACAGACAGGGACACTGAAGCTTTCTTT. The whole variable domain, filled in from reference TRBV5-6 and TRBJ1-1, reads DAGVTQSPTHLIKTRGQQVTLRCSPKSGHDTVSWYQQALGQGPQFIFQYYEEEERQRGNFPDRFSGHQFPNYSSELNVNALLLGDSALYLCASSTDRDTEAFFGQGTRLTVV.

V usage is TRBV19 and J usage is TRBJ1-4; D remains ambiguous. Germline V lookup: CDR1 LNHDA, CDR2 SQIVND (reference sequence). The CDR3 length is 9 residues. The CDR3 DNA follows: TGTGCTCGAGCAGAAAAACTGTTTTTT. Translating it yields CARAEKLFF.

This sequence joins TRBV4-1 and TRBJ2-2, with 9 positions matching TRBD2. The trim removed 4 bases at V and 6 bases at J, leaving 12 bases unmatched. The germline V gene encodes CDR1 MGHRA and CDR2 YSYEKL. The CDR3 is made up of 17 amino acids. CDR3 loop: CASSPTGAGGPAGELFF. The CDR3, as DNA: TGCGCCAGCAGCCCTACGGGTGCGGGGGGGCCGGCCGGGGAGCTGTTTTTT.

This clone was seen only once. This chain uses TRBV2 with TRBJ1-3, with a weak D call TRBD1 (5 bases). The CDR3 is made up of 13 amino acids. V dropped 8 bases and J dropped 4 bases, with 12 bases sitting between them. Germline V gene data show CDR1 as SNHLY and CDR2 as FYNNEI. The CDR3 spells CASATGPGNTIYF. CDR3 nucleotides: TGTGCCAGCGCTACAGGTCCGGGAAACACCATATATTTT. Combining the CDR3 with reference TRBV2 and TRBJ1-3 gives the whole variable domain EPEVTQTPSHQVTQMGQEVILRCVPISNHLYFYWYRQILGQKVEFLVSFYNNEISEKSEIFDDQFSVERPDGSNFTLKIRSTKLEDSAMYFCASATGPGNTIYFGEGSWLTVV.

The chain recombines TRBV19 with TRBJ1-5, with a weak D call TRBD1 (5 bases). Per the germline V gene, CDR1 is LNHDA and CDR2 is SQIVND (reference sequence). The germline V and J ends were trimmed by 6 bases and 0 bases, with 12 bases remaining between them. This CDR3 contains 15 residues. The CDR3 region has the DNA TGTGCCAGTAGGCCGACAGAAAATAGCAATCAGCCCCAGCATTTT. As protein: CASRPTENSNQPQHF.

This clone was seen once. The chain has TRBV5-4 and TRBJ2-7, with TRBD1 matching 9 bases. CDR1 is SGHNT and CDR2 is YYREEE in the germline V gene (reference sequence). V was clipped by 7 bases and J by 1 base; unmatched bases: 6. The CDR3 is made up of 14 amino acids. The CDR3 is CASSRQGGSYEQYF. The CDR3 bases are TGTGCCAGCTCCCGACAGGGGGGGTCCTACGAGCAGTACTTC.

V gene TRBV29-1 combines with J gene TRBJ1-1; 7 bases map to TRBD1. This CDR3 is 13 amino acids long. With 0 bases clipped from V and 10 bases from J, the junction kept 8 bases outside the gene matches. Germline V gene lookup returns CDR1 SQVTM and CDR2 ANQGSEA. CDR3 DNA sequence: TGCAGCGTTGAAGAAAGACAGGGTGTCGGAGCTTTCTTT. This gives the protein CSVEERQGVGAFF.

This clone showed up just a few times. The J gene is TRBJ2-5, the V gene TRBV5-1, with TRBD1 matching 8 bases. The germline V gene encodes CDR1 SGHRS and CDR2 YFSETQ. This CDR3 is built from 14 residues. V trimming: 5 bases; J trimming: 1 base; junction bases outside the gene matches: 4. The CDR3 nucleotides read TGCGCCAGCAGAGTTGGGACAGGCCAAGAGACCCAGTACTTC. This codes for CASRVGTGQETQYF.

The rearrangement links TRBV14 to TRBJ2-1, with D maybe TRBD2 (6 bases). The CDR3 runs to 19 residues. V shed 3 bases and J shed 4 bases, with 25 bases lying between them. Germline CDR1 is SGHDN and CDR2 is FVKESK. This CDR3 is CASSQSYNLRDSLYNEQFF. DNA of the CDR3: TGTGCCAGCAGCCAGAGCTACAACCTGCGGGACTCTCTTTACAATGAGCAGTTCTTC.

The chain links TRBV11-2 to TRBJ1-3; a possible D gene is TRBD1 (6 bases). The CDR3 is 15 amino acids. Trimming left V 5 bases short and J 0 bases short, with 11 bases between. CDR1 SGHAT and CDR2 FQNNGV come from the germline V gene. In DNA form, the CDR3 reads TGTGCCAGCAGCATTGGGACAAGCTCTGGAAACACCATATATTTT. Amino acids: CASSIGTSSGNTIYF.

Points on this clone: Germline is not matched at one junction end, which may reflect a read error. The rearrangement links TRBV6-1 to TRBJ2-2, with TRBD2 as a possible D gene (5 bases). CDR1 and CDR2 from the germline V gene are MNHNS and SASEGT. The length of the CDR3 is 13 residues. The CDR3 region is CASSGTDTGELFF. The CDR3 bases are TGTGCCAGCAGTGGGACCGACACCGGGGAACTGTTTTTT.

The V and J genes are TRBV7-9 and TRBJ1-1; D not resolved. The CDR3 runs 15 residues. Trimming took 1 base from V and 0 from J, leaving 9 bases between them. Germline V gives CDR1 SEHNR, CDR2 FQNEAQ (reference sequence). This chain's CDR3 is CASSLGASMNTEAFF. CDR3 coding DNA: TGTGCCAGCAGCTTAGGGGCAAGCATGAACACTGAAGCTTTCTTT.

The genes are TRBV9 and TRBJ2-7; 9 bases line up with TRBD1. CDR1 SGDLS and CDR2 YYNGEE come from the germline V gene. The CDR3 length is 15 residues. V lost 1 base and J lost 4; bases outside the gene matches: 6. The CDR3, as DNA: TGTGCCAGCAGCGTACACGGGACAGGGCCTTACGAGCAGTACTTC. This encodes CASSVHGTGPYEQYF.

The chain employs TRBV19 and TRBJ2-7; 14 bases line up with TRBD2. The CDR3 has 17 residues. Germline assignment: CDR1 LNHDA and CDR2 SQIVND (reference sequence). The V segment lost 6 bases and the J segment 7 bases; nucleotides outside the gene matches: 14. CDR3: CASSVTSGRVPPLEQYF. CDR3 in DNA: TGTGCCAGTAGCGTGACTAGCGGGAGGGTCCCTCCTTTAGAGCAGTACTTC. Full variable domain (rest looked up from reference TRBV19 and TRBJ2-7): DGGITQSPKYLFRKEGQNVTLSCEQNLNHDAMYWYRQDPGQGLRLIYYSQIVNDFQKGDIAEGYSVSREKKESFPLTVTSAQKNPTAFYLCASSVTSGRVPPLEQYFGPGTRLTVT.

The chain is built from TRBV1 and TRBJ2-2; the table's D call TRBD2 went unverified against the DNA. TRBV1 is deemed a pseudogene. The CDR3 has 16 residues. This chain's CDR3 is CTSSQDVDENTGELFF. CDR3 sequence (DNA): TGCACCAGCAGCCAAGATGTGGACGAGAACACCGGGGAGCTGTTTTTC.

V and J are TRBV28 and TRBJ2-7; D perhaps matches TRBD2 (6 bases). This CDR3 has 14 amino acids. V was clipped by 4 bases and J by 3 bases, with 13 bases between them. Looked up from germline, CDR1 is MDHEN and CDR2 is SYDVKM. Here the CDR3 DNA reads TGTGCCAGCAGTTCCAGGGACTTCGACTACGAGCAGTACTTC. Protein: CASSSRDFDYEQYF.

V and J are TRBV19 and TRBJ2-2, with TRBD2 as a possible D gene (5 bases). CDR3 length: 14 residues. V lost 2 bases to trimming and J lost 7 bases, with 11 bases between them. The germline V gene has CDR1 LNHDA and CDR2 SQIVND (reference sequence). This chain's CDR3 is CASSITADGGELFF. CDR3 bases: TGTGCCAGTAGTATAACAGCGGACGGCGGGGAGCTGTTTTTT.